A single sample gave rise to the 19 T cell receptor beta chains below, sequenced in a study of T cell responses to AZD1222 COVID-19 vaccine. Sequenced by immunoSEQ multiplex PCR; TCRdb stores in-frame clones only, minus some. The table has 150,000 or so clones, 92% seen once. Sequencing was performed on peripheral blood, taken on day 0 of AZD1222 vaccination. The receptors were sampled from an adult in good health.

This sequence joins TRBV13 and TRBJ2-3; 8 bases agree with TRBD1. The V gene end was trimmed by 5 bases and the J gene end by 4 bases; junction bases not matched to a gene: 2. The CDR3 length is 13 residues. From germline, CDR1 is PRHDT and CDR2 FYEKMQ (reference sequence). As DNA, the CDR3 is TGTGCCAGCAGCACAGGGGGTGCAGATACGCAGTATTTT. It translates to CASSTGGADTQYF. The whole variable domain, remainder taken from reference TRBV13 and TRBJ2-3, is AAGVIQSPRHLIKEKRETATLKCYPIPRHDTVYWYQQGPGQDPQFLISFYEKMQSDKGSIPDRFSAQQFSDYHSELNMSSLELGDSALYFCASSTGGADTQYFGPGTRLTVL.

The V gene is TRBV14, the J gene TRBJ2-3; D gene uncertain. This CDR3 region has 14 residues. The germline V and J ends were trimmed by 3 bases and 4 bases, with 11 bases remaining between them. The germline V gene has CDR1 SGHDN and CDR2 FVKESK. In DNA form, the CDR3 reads TGTGCCAGCAGCCAGGCAGTCCGGGCAGATACGCAGTATTTT. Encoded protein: CASSQAVRADTQYF.

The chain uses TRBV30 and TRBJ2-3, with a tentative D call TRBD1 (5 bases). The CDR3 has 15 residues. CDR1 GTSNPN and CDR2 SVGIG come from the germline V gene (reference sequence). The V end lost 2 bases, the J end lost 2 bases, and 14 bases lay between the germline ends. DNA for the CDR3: TGTGCCTGGAGTAAAAAGGGGCTCCACACAGATACGCAGTATTTT. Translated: CAWSKKGLHTDTQYF.

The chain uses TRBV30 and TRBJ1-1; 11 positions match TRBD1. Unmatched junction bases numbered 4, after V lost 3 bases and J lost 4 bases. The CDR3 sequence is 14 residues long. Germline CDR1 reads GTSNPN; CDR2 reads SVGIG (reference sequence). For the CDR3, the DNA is TGTGCCTGGAGCAGGACAGGGGGCCTCACTGAAGCTTTCTTT. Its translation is CAWSRTGGLTEAFF.

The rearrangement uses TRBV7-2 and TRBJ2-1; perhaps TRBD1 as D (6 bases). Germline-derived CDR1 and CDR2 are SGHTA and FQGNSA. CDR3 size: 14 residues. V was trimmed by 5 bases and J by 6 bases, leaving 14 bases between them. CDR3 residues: CASSPGQSPNEQFF. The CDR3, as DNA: TGTGCCAGCAGCCCGGGACAATCCCCCAATGAGCAGTTCTTC.

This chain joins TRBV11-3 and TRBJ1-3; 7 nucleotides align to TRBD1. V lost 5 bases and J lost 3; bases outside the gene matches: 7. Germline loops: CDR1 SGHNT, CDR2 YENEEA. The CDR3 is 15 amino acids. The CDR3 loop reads CASSPDRVYGNTIYF. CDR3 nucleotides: TGTGCCAGCAGCCCCGACAGGGTGTATGGAAACACCATATATTTT. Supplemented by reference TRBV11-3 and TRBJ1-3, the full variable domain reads EAGVVQSPRYKIIEKKQPVAFWCNPISGHNTLYWYLQNLGQGPELLIRYENEEAVDDSQLPKDRFSAERLKGVDSTLKIQPAELGDSAVYLCASSPDRVYGNTIYFGEGSWLTVV.

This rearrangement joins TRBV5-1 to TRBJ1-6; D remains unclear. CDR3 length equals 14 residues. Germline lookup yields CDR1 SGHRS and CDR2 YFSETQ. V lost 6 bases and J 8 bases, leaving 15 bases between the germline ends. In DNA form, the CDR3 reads TGCGCCAGCAAGGGCTCTGGAGAGGATTCACCCCTCCACTTT. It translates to CASKGSGEDSPLHF.

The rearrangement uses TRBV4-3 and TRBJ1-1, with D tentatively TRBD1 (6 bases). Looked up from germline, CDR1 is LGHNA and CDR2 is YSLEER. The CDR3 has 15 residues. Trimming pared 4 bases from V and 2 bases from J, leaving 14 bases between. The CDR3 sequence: CASSLSETGNTEAFF. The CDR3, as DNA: TGCGCCAGCAGCCTGTCCGAGACAGGCAACACTGAAGCTTTCTTT.

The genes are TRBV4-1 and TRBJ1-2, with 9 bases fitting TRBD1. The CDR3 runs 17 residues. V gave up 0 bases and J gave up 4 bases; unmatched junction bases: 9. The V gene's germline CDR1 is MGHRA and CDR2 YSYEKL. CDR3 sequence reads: CASSQDGTGRDLYGYTF. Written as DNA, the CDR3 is TGCGCCAGCAGCCAAGATGGGACAGGGAGGGACCTCTATGGCTACACCTTC.

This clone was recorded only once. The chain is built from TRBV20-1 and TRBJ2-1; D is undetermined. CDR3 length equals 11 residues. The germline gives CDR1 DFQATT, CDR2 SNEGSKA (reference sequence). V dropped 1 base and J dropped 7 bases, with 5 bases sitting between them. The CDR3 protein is CSARGENEQFF. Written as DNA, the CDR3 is TGCAGTGCTAGAGGTGAGAATGAGCAGTTCTTC.

CDR3: CASSGAGTGGPQHF. In nucleotides, the CDR3 is TGTGCCAGCAGTGGAGCGGGGACAGGGGGGCCCCAGCATTTT. The rearrangement joins TRBV6-2 or TRBV6-3 to TRBJ1-5; 11 bases map to TRBD1. CDR1 and CDR2 from the germline V gene are MNHEY and SVGEGT. J lost 9 bases, V lost 5 bases, and 6 bases had no gene match. This CDR3 comprises 14 residues.

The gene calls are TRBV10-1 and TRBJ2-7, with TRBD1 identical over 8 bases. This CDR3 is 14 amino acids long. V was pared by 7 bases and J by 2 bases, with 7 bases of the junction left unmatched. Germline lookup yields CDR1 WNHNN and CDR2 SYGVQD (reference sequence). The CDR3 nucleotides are TGCGCCAGCACCCGAGGACAGGGAACCTACGAGCAGTACTTC. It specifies CASTRGQGTYEQYF.

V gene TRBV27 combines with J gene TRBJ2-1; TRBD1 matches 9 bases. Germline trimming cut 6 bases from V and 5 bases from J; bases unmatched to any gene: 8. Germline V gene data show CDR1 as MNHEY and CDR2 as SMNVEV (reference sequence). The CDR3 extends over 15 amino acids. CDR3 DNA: TGTGCCAGCAGCGTCCGGGACAGGGTTAACAATGAGCAGTTCTTC. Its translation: CASSVRDRVNNEQFF.

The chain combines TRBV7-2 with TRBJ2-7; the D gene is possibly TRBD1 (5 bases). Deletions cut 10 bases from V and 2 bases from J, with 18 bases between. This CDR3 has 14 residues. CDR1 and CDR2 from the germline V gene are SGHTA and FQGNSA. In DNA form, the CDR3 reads TGTGCCACCCGTCGAGACAGTGATACCTACGAGCAGTACTTC. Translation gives CATRRDSDTYEQYF.

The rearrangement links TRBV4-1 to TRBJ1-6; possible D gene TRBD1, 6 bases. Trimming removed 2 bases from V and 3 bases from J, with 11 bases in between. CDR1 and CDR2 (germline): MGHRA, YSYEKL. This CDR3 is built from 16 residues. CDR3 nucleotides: TGCGCCAGCAGCCAACCCCGACAGGACTATAATTCACCCCTCCACTTT. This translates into CASSQPRQDYNSPLHF.

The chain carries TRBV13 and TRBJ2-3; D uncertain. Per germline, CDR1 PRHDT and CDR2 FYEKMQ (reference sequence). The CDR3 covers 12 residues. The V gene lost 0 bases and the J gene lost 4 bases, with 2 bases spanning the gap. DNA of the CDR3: TGTGCCAGCAGCTTAGGGCCAGATACGCAGTATTTT. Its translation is CASSLGPDTQYF.

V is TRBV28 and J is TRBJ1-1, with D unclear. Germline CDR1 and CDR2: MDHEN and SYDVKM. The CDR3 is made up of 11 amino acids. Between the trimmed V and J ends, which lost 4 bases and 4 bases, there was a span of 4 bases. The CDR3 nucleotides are TGTGCCAGCAGTTCCGGCACTGAAGCTTTCTTT. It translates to CASSSGTEAFF.

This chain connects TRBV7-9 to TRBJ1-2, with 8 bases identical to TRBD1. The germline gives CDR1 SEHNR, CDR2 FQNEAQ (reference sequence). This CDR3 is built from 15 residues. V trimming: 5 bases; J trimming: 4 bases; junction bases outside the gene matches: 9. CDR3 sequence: CASSPGQGVAYGYTF. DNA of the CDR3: TGTGCCAGCAGCCCCGGACAGGGAGTAGCCTATGGCTACACCTTC.

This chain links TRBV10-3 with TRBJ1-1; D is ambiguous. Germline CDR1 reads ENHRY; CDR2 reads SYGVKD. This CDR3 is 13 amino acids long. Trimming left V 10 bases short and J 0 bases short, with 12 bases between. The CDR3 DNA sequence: TGTGCCAGCGAACTCTTCATGAACACTGAAGCTTTCTTT. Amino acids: CASELFMNTEAFF.